The 6 T cell receptor beta chains below were found in one sample sequenced in a study of blood T cell repertoires in COVID-19. Assay used: immunoSEQ multiplex PCR; TCRdb lists only in-frame clones, some missing. Of around 70,000 clones in the sample, 80% were seen once. Sequenced: peripheral blood. The source is a man between 65 and 85 years old who had recovered from COVID-19.

This CDR3 is CASSYGGQGASPLHF. The CDR3 bases are TGTGCCAGCAGTTACGGGGGACAGGGGGCTTCACCCCTCCACTTT. The V gene is TRBV6-5, the J gene TRBJ1-6; 12 positions match TRBD1. V shed 2 bases and J 9 bases; nucleotides not matched to a gene: 2. The CDR3 extends over 15 amino acids. Germline V lookup: CDR1 MNHEY, CDR2 SVGAGI.

The chain recombines TRBV28 with TRBJ2-5, with 11 nucleotides matching TRBD2. CDR3 length equals 15 residues. Germline values: CDR1 MDHEN, CDR2 SYDVKM. With V trimmed by 3 bases and J by 4 bases, 4 bases remained unmatched. CDR3 protein: CASSFPLAGAETQYF. The CDR3 nucleotides are TGTGCCAGCAGTTTTCCACTAGCGGGGGCAGAGACCCAGTACTTC.

The rearrangement uses TRBV6-5 and TRBJ1-6; no firm D call. The V gene lost 6 bases and the J gene lost 0 bases, with 9 bases spanning the gap. Germline V gene lookup returns CDR1 MNHEY and CDR2 SVGAGI. The CDR3 has 15 residues. In DNA form, the CDR3 reads TGTGCCAGCAGCCCATTGAGCTCCTATAATTCACCCCTCCACTTT. This sequence encodes CASSPLSSYNSPLHF.

The rearrangement joins TRBV11-3 to TRBJ2-1; unclear D gene. CDR3 size: 13 residues. V lost 1 base and J 5 bases, leaving 6 bases between the germline ends. Germline V gene sequence: CDR1 SGHNT, CDR2 YENEEA. The CDR3 nucleotides are TGTGCCAGCAGCTTAGGTGCGAACAATGAGCAGTTCTTC. It codes for CASSLGANNEQFF.

The V gene is TRBV7-2, the J gene TRBJ2-5; no clear D gene. The germline CDR1 and CDR2 sequences are SGHTA and FQGNSA. Trimming took 5 bases from V and 5 from J, leaving 12 bases between them. The CDR3 loop spans 13 amino acids. The CDR3 DNA reads TGTGCCAGCAGCCCCAACGGTTTGGAGACCCAGTACTTC. It encodes CASSPNGLETQYF. Full variable domain (outside the CDR3, taken from reference TRBV7-2 and TRBJ2-5): GAGVSQSPSNKVTEKGKDVELRCDPISGHTALYWYRQSLGQGLEFLIYFQGNSAPDKSGLPSDRFSAERTGGSVSTLTIQRTQQEDSAVYLCASSPNGLETQYFGPGTRLLVL.

The rearrangement links TRBV19 to TRBJ2-7; D gene unclear. Trimming stripped 3 bases from V and 1 base from J, with 7 bases between. The CDR3 has 13 amino acids. The germline CDR1 and CDR2 sequences are LNHDA and SQIVND (reference sequence). The CDR3 sequence: CASSIPGSYEQYF. The CDR3 nucleotides are TGTGCCAGTAGTATTCCCGGTTCCTACGAGCAGTACTTC.